One sample yielded the 23 T cell receptor beta chains listed below, sequenced in a study of T cell repertoires in cytomegalovirus infection. TCRdb processed the reads anew with MiXCR; each CDR3 protein has one entry. The profile shows approximately 500,000 distinct CDR3 sequences, 15% to 20% of them singletons. The sequenced material came from CD8+ T cells from PBMCs. These receptors were obtained from a human donor in good health (CMV status not recorded). Some clones in this sample may be carry-over from other donors' samples.

The sample holds many counts of this clonotype. The chain uses TRBV12-5 and TRBJ1-2; the D is unclear. Germline V CDR1 and CDR2: LGHNT, FRNRAP. This CDR3 spans 12 amino acids. Trimming stripped 6 bases from V and 4 bases from J, with 9 bases between. The CDR3 loop is CASGSSAYGYTF. Here the CDR3 DNA reads TGTGCTAGTGGGTCCAGCGCCTATGGCTACACCTTC.

J is TRBJ2-1 and V is TRBV4-1; maybe TRBD2 (6 bases). This CDR3 spans 13 amino acids. The germline V gene has CDR1 MGHRA and CDR2 YSYEKL. V gave up 8 bases and J gave up 6 bases, with 14 bases separating them. The CDR3 spells CASRSGASNEQFF. Here the CDR3 DNA reads TGCGCCAGCCGTAGCGGAGCTAGCAATGAGCAGTTCTTC.

This clonotype was found many times. The DNA for the CDR3 is TGTGCCATCAGTGAGTCCGGAGGGAAAAACATTCAGTACTTC. This translates into CAISESGGKNIQYF. The chain has TRBV10-3 and TRBJ2-4; D possibly corresponds to TRBD2 (6 bases). V shed 0 bases and J shed 4 bases, with 7 bases lying between them. The CDR3 length is 14 residues. Germline-derived CDR1 and CDR2 are ENHRY and SYGVKD.

The chain recombines TRBV29-1 with TRBJ2-7, with D unclear. Germline CDR1 reads SQVTM; CDR2 reads ANQGSEA. V shed 4 bases and J shed 6 bases, with 13 bases lying between them. The CDR3 totals 12 residues. The CDR3 DNA reads as TGCAGCGTTGGTGTGACTCCCCTCGAGCAGTACTTC. It codes for CSVGVTPLEQYF.

This clonotype came up a few times. The rearrangement uses TRBV11-2 and TRBJ1-1; no firm D call. The V gene lost 5 bases and the J gene lost 4 bases, with 8 bases spanning the gap. Germline V lookup: CDR1 SGHAT, CDR2 FQNNGV. This CDR3 spans 12 amino acids. The CDR3 DNA sequence: TGTGCCAGCAGCGACTTAGGCACTGAAGCTTTCTTT. This encodes CASSDLGTEAFF.

This clonotype was seen more than once but under ten times. The chain couples TRBV7-9 to TRBJ2-7; 9 nucleotides align to TRBD2. Germline V gives CDR1 SEHNR, CDR2 FQNEAQ (reference sequence). The CDR3 runs 13 residues. Trimming took 5 bases from V and 7 from J; bases not matched to a gene: 6. In DNA, the CDR3 is TGTGCCAGCAGCCTTAGCGGGAGAGAGGAGCAGTACTTC. Its protein product is CASSLSGREEQYF.

This clonotype was found many times. The chain has TRBV19 and TRBJ1-5; TRBD1 aligns across 7 bases. This CDR3 is 16 amino acids long. V gave up 6 bases and J gave up 5 bases; unmatched junction bases: 13. Germline CDR1 is LNHDA and CDR2 is SQIVND (reference sequence). The CDR3 region is CASRQTTGELDQPQHF. The CDR3 nucleotides read TGTGCCAGTAGGCAGACTACAGGGGAATTAGATCAGCCCCAGCATTTT.

The chain has TRBV5-6 and TRBJ2-7; D gene uncertain. The CDR3 is made up of 14 amino acids. Looked up from germline, CDR1 is SGHDT and CDR2 is YYEEEE. Trimming cost V 0 bases and J 3 bases, with 10 bases left between them. CDR3 residues: CASSLALTDYEQYF. CDR3 DNA sequence: TGTGCCAGCAGCTTGGCTCTGACGGACTACGAGCAGTACTTC.

This clonotype was seen ten or more times. The chain recombines TRBV4-1 with TRBJ2-7; D not certain. CDR1 and CDR2 from the germline V gene are MGHRA and YSYEKL. The CDR3 runs 13 residues. V lost 0 bases to trimming and J lost 3 bases, with 6 bases between them. In nucleotides, the CDR3 is TGCGCCAGCAGCCAAGAGGCGGTCTACGAGCAGTACTTC. As protein: CASSQEAVYEQYF.

The J gene is TRBJ2-5, the V gene TRBV6-5, with TRBD1 matching over 8 bases. In germline, CDR1 is MNHEY, CDR2 SVGAGI. The CDR3 runs to 14 residues. With V trimmed by 2 bases and J by 2 bases, 1 base remained unmatched. The CDR3 reads CASSYRDRQETQYF. Written as DNA, the CDR3 is TGTGCCAGCAGTTACCGGGACAGGCAAGAGACCCAGTACTTC.

This clonotype has only a few counts. The rearrangement uses TRBV18 and TRBJ1-4; TRBD1 aligns across 9 bases. V was pared by 5 bases and J by 7 bases, with 14 bases of the junction left unmatched. The germline gives CDR1 KGHSH, CDR2 LQKENI. The CDR3 is 17 residues long. The CDR3 DNA reads as TGTGCCAGCTCAGGCGAAGAGGGGGACAGGGTCCCTGAAAAACTGTTTTTT. It codes for CASSGEEGDRVPEKLFF.

This clonotype was seen ten or more times. The chain joins TRBV28 to TRBJ2-1, with TRBD1 matching over 9 bases. Per the germline V gene, CDR1 is MDHEN and CDR2 is SYDVKM. The CDR3 is made up of 15 amino acids. V was clipped by 6 bases and J by 4 bases; unmatched bases: 7. The chain's CDR3 is CASSHWTGAYNEQFF. CDR3 DNA: TGTGCCAGCAGCCATTGGACAGGGGCATACAATGAGCAGTTCTTC.

This clonotype was picked up many times. This sequence joins TRBV15 and TRBJ2-1; TRBD2 matches 7 bases. Trimming at V came to 3 bases and at J to 6 bases, leaving 8 bases not matched to a gene. CDR3 size: 15 residues. Germline CDR1 is LNHNV and CDR2 is YYDKDF (reference sequence). As DNA, the CDR3 is TGTGCCACCAGCAGTATAGCGGGTCTCGGCAATGAGCAGTTCTTC. Translation gives CATSSIAGLGNEQFF.

The chain carries TRBV7-9 and TRBJ2-6, with D perhaps matching TRBD1 (6 bases). The V gene lost 3 bases and the J gene lost 0 bases, with 12 bases spanning the gap. This CDR3 spans 17 amino acids. Per the germline V gene, CDR1 is SEHNR and CDR2 is FQNEAQ (reference sequence). This CDR3 is CASSFQGSSSGANVLTF. CDR3 sequence (DNA): TGTGCCAGCAGCTTTCAGGGGTCTTCCTCTGGGGCCAACGTCCTGACTTTC.

The chain has TRBV7-9 and TRBJ2-3; 8 nucleotides match TRBD2. Germline trimming cut 7 bases from V and 5 bases from J; bases unmatched to any gene: 5. The CDR3 has 13 residues. Germline V gene sequence: CDR1 SEHNR, CDR2 FQNEAQ (reference sequence). CDR3 coding DNA: TGTGCCAGCACCGCGGGAGGTGGAGATACGCAGTATTTT. Its translation: CASTAGGGDTQYF.

This clonotype was picked up many times. The V gene is TRBV12-5, the J gene TRBJ2-1; no definite D call. Trimming removed 0 bases at V and 8 bases at J, with 5 bases between. The CDR3 loop spans 12 amino acids. Germline V CDR1 and CDR2: LGHNT, FRNRAP. Here the CDR3 reads CASGLVGYEQFF. The CDR3 bases are TGTGCTAGTGGTTTGGTCGGATATGAGCAGTTCTTC.

The chain uses TRBV29-1 and TRBJ1-5; D is possibly TRBD1 (5 bases). Germline CDR1 reads SQVTM; CDR2 reads ANQGSEA. The V gene lost 4 bases and the J gene lost 2 bases, with 9 bases spanning the gap. The CDR3 extends over 13 amino acids. CDR3 sequence (DNA): TGCAGCGTTGGCAGGGTTGGCAATCAGCCCCAGCATTTT. Protein product: CSVGRVGNQPQHF.

V is TRBV2 and J is TRBJ1-1, with D unclear. Trimming removed 8 bases at V and 1 base at J, with 5 bases between. This CDR3 is built from 11 residues. The germline CDR1 and CDR2 sequences are SNHLY and FYNNEI. For the CDR3, the DNA is TGTGCCAGCCACTCGAACACTGAAGCTTTCTTT. It yields the protein CASHSNTEAFF.

This chain links TRBV19 with TRBJ1-2; 12 nucleotides agree with TRBD1. The junction had 20 bases not matched to a gene; V was cut back by 3 bases and J by 6 bases. Looked up from germline, CDR1 is LNHDA and CDR2 is SQIVND (reference sequence). The length of the CDR3 is 20 residues. This CDR3 reads CASSIIMGQGAYRRMDGYTF. CDR3 DNA: TGTGCCAGTAGTATTATAATGGGACAGGGGGCGTATAGGAGGATGGATGGCTACACCTTC.

This clonotype has a handful of counts. The gene calls are TRBV30 and TRBJ1-1, with D maybe TRBD1 (5 bases). The germline V gene has CDR1 GTSNPN and CDR2 SVGIG (reference sequence). The CDR3 has 15 residues. V lost 6 bases to trimming and J lost 4 bases, with 21 bases between them. The CDR3 spells CACSSGTTWGTEAFF. CDR3 DNA sequence: TGTGCCTGTTCTTCGGGGACTACCTGGGGCACTGAAGCTTTCTTT.

The sample holds a few counts of this clonotype. The V gene is TRBV20-1, the J gene TRBJ2-7, with 10 bases aligning to TRBD1. Germline V gene lookup returns CDR1 DFQATT and CDR2 SNEGSKA (reference sequence). The junction had 7 bases not matched to a gene; V was cut back by 1 base and J by 4 bases. This CDR3 has 15 amino acids. CDR3 DNA sequence: TGCAGTGCTAGAGGCCCCGGGACAGGGGATTACGAGCAGTACTTC. Amino acid sequence: CSARGPGTGDYEQYF.

J is TRBJ2-1 and V is TRBV6-1; D call uncertain. CDR3 length: 16 residues. Germline values: CDR1 MNHNS, CDR2 SASEGT. Trimming removed 0 bases from V and 5 bases from J, with 14 bases in between. The CDR3 DNA sequence: TGTGCCAGCAGTGAAGCGCCGCTCATTGGAAACAATGAGCAGTTCTTC. It yields the protein CASSEAPLIGNNEQFF.

This chain joins TRBV10-2 and TRBJ2-2, with 8 nucleotides matching TRBD1. After removal of 4 bases from V and 3 bases from J, the junction contained 1 base not matched to a gene. The CDR3 runs 14 residues. Germline loops: CDR1 WSHSY, CDR2 SAAADI. CDR3 coding DNA: TGCGCCAGCAGTGTCAGGGGGCACACCGGGGAGCTGTTTTTT. Amino acid sequence: CASSVRGHTGELFF.